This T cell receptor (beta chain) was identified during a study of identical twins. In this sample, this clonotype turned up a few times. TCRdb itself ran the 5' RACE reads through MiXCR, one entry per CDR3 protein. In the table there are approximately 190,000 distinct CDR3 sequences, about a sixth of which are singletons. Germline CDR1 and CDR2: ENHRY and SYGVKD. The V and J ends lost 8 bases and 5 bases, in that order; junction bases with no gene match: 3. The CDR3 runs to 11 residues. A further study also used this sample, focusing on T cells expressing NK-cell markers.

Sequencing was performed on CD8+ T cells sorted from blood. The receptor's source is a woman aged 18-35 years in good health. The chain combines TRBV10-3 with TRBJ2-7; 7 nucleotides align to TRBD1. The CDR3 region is CAIGDRDEQYF. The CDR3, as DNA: TGTGCCATCGGAGACAGGGACGAGCAGTACTTC.